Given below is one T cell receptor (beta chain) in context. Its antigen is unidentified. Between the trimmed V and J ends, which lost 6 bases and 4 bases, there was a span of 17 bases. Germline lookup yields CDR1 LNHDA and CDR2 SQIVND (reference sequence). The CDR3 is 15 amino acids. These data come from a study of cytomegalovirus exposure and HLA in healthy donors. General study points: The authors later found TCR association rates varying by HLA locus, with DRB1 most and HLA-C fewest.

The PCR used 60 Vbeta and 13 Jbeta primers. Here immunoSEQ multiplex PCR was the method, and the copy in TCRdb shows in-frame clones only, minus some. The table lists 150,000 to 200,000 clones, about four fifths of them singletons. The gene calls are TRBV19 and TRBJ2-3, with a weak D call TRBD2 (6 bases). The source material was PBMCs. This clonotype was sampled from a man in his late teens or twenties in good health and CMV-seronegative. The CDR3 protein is CASRSPGGPSDTQYF. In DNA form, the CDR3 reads TGTGCCAGTAGGTCACCCGGGGGACCCTCAGATACGCAGTATTTT.